This T cell receptor (beta chain) was recorded in a study of shared clonotypes between healthy human individuals. Study-level information: CD4 naive and memory got three plates each, CD8 naive two, CD8 memory one.

Selected positively for CCR7 and CD45RO-negative, naive CD8 cells excluded terminally differentiated effector memory CD45RA+ cells. The table came from immunoSEQ multiplex PCR; TCRdb's copy has only in-frame clones and leaves some out. The sample includes more than 2 million clones, over 85% of them seen just once. V was trimmed by 4 bases and J by 0 bases, leaving 12 bases between them. From germline, CDR1 is MGHRA and CDR2 YSYEKL. The length of the CDR3 is 16 residues. The TCR comes from a man between 18 and 29 years old in good health. Some clones in this sample may be carry-over from other donors' samples. Source material: naive CD8+ T cells from PBMCs. The genes are TRBV4-1 and TRBJ2-2; D is possibly TRBD1 (5 bases). CDR3 DNA: TGCGCCAGCAGCCCCGACAGAATACCGAACACCGGGGAGCTGTTTTTT. Protein product: CASSPDRIPNTGELFF.